The 26 T cell receptor beta chains listed next were all sequenced from one sample in a study of T-cell memory formation after mild COVID-19 (dated by TCRdb to about 2021). Receptor libraries were prepared by 5' RACE. Instrument used: Illumina NovaSeq 6000. The public reads were quality trimmed at Q25 with fastp and then assembled into clones with MiXCR by TCRdb, keeping productive beta chains. Duplicate CDR3 protein sequences are folded into a single record with the most common DNA and genes. For this sample there are hundreds of thousands of distinct CDR3 sequences; 16% appear just once. The ten most abundant clones make up around a fifth of the sample. The sequenced material came from PBMCs or a T cell subset sorted from them (not recorded which). The receptors stem from a man in his late teens or twenties who had mild COVID-19 (a few samples of this study predate the infection). The sample titles of this study are shuffled in the database, so cell type and time point are left out; the donor was told from shared clones.

The rearrangement uses TRBV6-5 and TRBJ1-2; possibly TRBD1 for D (6 bases). The CDR3 totals 15 residues. The V and J ends lost 2 bases and 4 bases respectively, with 14 bases between them. Germline lookup yields CDR1 MNHEY and CDR2 SVGAGI. The DNA of the CDR3 is TGTGCCAGCAGTTACCCAACAGGGTTTGGCTATGGCTACACCTTC. This sequence encodes CASSYPTGFGYGYTF.

A few counts support this clonotype. This chain uses TRBV7-9 with TRBJ2-3, with D uncertain. The germline CDR1 and CDR2 sequences are SEHNR and FQNEAQ (reference sequence). The V end was cut by 5 bases, the J end by 4 bases, with 7 bases between. The CDR3 length is 12 residues. The CDR3 DNA is TGTGCCAGCAGCCAGGTCCCAGATACGCAGTATTTT. Translation gives CASSQVPDTQYF. The variable domain in full, completed from reference TRBV7-9 and TRBJ2-3, reads DTGVSQNPRHKITKRGQNVTFRCDPISEHNRLYWYRQTLGQGPEFLTYFQNEAQLEKSRLLSDRFSAERPKGSFSTLEIQRTEQGDSAMYLCASSQVPDTQYFGPGTRLTVL.

In its sample, this clonotype was seen a few times. This chain connects TRBV5-4 to TRBJ1-2, with 9 bases aligning to TRBD1. The length of the CDR3 is 13 residues. Germline V gene lookup returns CDR1 SGHNT and CDR2 YYREEE (reference sequence). The ends lost 4 bases at V and 9 bases at J; junction bases unmatched: 7. CDR3 DNA: TGTGCCAGCAGCCCGGGACAGGGTTACAGCTACACCTTC. As protein: CASSPGQGYSYTF.

The V and J genes are TRBV15 and TRBJ1-6; D not resolved. The CDR3 is 15 amino acids. Trimming shortened V by 4 bases and J by 10 bases, and 17 bases separated the two germline ends. Germline values: CDR1 LNHNV, CDR2 YYDKDF (reference sequence). CDR3 sequence (DNA): TGTGCCACCAGCAATATACGGGGAGAAGGCTCACCCCTCCACTTT. Translated, it gives CATSNIRGEGSPLHF. The entire variable domain, with the rest obtained from reference TRBV15 and TRBJ1-6, is as follows: DAMVIQNPRYQVTQFGKPVTLSCSQTLNHNVMYWYQQKSSQAPKLLFHYYDKDFNNEADTPDNFQSRRPNTSFCFLDIRSPGLGDTAMYLCATSNIRGEGSPLHFGNGTRLTVT.

This clonotype has just a few counts. The V gene is TRBV7-2, the J gene TRBJ2-5; D is ambiguous. The CDR3 runs 14 residues. Between the trimmed V and J ends, which lost 0 bases and 5 bases, there was a span of 10 bases. Germline CDR1 SGHTA, CDR2 FQGNSA. DNA of the CDR3: TGTGCCAGCAGCTTAGCGCGTACTCGGGAGACCCAGTACTTC. This encodes CASSLARTRETQYF.

This sequence joins TRBV29-1 and TRBJ2-7, with unresolved D. Germline CDR1 SQVTM, CDR2 ANQGSEA. CDR3 length: 10 amino acids. The V gene lost 5 bases and the J gene lost 11 bases, with 13 bases spanning the gap. The CDR3 coding sequence is TGCAGCGTTACCGGGCCCCCCAAGTACGTC. Amino acids: CSVTGPPKYV.

The chain is built from TRBV9 and TRBJ2-3, with 8 bases lining up with TRBD2. The germline CDR1 and CDR2 sequences are SGDLS and YYNGEE. V shed 2 bases, J shed 5 bases, and the junction held 10 bases outside the gene matches. This CDR3 is 16 amino acids long. The DNA for the CDR3 is TGTGCCAGCAGCGTCGCCCCGGGACTAGGGGGAGATACGCAGTATTTT. Translated: CASSVAPGLGGDTQYF.

The DNA of the CDR3 is TGCAGTGCTACCGGGAGATCTAATCAGCCCCAGCATTTT. Translating gives CSATGRSNQPQHF. The chain combines TRBV20-1 with TRBJ1-5; D is uncertain. CDR1 is DFQATT, CDR2 SNEGSKA, per germline (reference sequence). V was trimmed by 4 bases and J by 4 bases, leaving 11 bases between them. This CDR3 has 13 residues.

This clonotype was counted a few times. The chain joins TRBV4-1 to TRBJ2-1; the D gene could be TRBD1 or TRBD2 (5 bases each). V shed 0 bases and J shed 5 bases, with 20 bases lying between them. Germline-derived CDR1 and CDR2 are MGHRA and YSYEKL. This CDR3 region has 18 residues. This CDR3 reads CASSQDRGVTERNNEQFF. The CDR3 DNA reads TGCGCCAGCAGCCAAGATCGAGGGGTTACCGAACGAAACAATGAGCAGTTCTTC.

CDR3: CASSSGQSTDTQYF. DNA of the CDR3: TGCGCCAGCAGCTCAGGACAGAGCACAGATACGCAGTATTTT. This chain joins TRBV5-1 and TRBJ2-3; TRBD1 might be the D (6 bases). The CDR3 has 14 amino acids. V dropped 3 bases and J dropped 0 bases, with 8 bases sitting between them. Germline CDR1 is SGHRS and CDR2 is YFSETQ.

Only a few counts were recorded for this clonotype. J is TRBJ1-1 and V is TRBV28; no definite D call. In germline, CDR1 is MDHEN, CDR2 SYDVKM. The CDR3 consists of 14 residues. Trimming removed 7 bases from V and 0 bases from J, with 12 bases in between. The CDR3 sequence is CASTPRQLNTEAFF. CDR3 bases: TGTGCCAGCACCCCGCGCCAGCTGAACACTGAAGCTTTCTTT.

This clonotype occurred a few times. The J gene is TRBJ1-1, the V gene TRBV5-1, with D hard to call. The V end lost 7 bases, the J end lost 1 base, and 11 bases lay between the germline ends. Germline loops: CDR1 SGHRS, CDR2 YFSETQ. This CDR3 has 13 amino acids. The CDR3 nucleotides are TGCGCCAGCTCAGATGCCACGAACACTGAAGCTTTCTTT. Amino acids: CASSDATNTEAFF.

A few counts support this clonotype. J is TRBJ2-1 and V is TRBV9, with 11 positions matching TRBD2. The V gene end was trimmed by 4 bases and the J gene end by 4 bases; junction bases not matched to a gene: 4. Germline values: CDR1 SGDLS, CDR2 YYNGEE. CDR3 size: 15 residues. The CDR3 DNA reads TGTGCCAGCAGCCCACTAGCGGGGGTGTACAATGAGCAGTTCTTC. Translating it yields CASSPLAGVYNEQFF.

This clonotype was detected many times. The chain combines TRBV5-1 with TRBJ2-3; 7 bases line up with TRBD2. The CDR3 is made up of 15 amino acids. The V and J ends lost 7 bases and 2 bases, in that order; junction bases with no gene match: 10. Germline lookup yields CDR1 SGHRS and CDR2 YFSETQ. The chain's CDR3 is CASDSGGTSTDTQYF. CDR3 nucleotide sequence: TGCGCCAGCGATTCCGGGGGGACGTCCACAGATACGCAGTATTTT.

The V gene is TRBV11-1, the J gene TRBJ2-7, with D perhaps TRBD2 (5 bases). This CDR3 spans 12 amino acids. V was trimmed by 2 bases and J by 7 bases, leaving 9 bases between them. Germline V CDR1 and CDR2: SGHAT, FQDESV (reference sequence). Written as DNA, the CDR3 is TGTGCCAGCAGCTTAAGATCGGGAGAGCAGTACTTC. It specifies CASSLRSGEQYF.

This clonotype was seen more than once but under ten times. The J gene is TRBJ1-2, the V gene TRBV6-2 or TRBV6-3; TRBD1 matches 7 bases. Unmatched junction bases numbered 6, after V lost 4 bases and J lost 4 bases. The length of the CDR3 is 14 residues. The germline CDR1 and CDR2 sequences are MNHEY and SVGEGT. CDR3 in amino acids: CASSWGTALYGYTF. As DNA, the CDR3 is TGTGCCAGCAGTTGGGGGACAGCACTCTATGGCTACACCTTC.

This clonotype has a handful of counts. This chain uses TRBV29-1 with TRBJ2-3, with TRBD1 matching 9 bases. Per germline, CDR1 SQVTM and CDR2 ANQGSEA. V lost 8 bases, J lost 0 bases, and 6 bases stayed unmatched. This CDR3 contains 14 residues. The CDR3 protein is CSLGTGTSTDTQYF. Here the CDR3 DNA reads TGCAGCCTTGGGACAGGGACCAGCACAGATACGCAGTATTTT.

This clonotype was detected only a few times. The chain links TRBV20-1 to TRBJ1-2; D is undetermined. The CDR3 consists of 13 residues. Germline V gene lookup returns CDR1 DFQATT and CDR2 SNEGSKA (reference sequence). CDR3 in amino acids: CTCSARDLYGYTF. CDR3 nucleotide sequence: TGCACCTGCTCTGCCCGCGATTTGTATGGCTACACCTTC.

This clonotype was observed a handful of times. The V call is TRBV9, the J call TRBJ2-2, with 11 bases lining up with TRBD2. This CDR3 spans 16 amino acids. V gave up 4 bases and J gave up 7 bases; unmatched junction bases: 9. Germline V gene sequence: CDR1 SGDLS, CDR2 YYNGEE. CDR3 sequence reads: CASSSGTSGLSGELFF. Here the CDR3 DNA reads TGTGCCAGCAGCTCAGGGACTAGCGGTCTTAGCGGGGAGCTGTTTTTT.

The V and J genes are TRBV7-2 and TRBJ1-1; no reliable D call. Germline loops: CDR1 SGHTA, CDR2 FQGNSA. V dropped 2 bases and J dropped 7 bases, with 14 bases sitting between them. The CDR3 is 14 amino acids. The CDR3 DNA reads TGTGCCAGCAGCTTAATTCACCGGCGGGGTGAAGCTTTCTTT. Its translation is CASSLIHRRGEAFF.

The rearrangement joins TRBV4-1 to TRBJ2-7; D might be TRBD1 (6 bases). Trimming removed 2 bases at V and 2 bases at J, with 10 bases between. The CDR3 is 14 residues long. Germline V gene sequence: CDR1 MGHRA, CDR2 YSYEKL. The CDR3 protein is CASSQPGHPYEQYF. Written as DNA, the CDR3 is TGCGCCAGCAGCCAACCGGGACACCCCTACGAGCAGTACTTC.

This clonotype showed up just a few times. J is TRBJ2-7 and V is TRBV6-2 or TRBV6-3; D possibly corresponds to TRBD2 (5 bases). Trimming took off 4 bases at V and 7 bases at J, with 20 bases between the two ends. CDR1 is MNHEY, CDR2 SVGEGT, per germline. The CDR3 runs to 15 residues. Here the CDR3 reads CASSSAPPRVGEQYF. The CDR3 region has the DNA TGTGCCAGCAGTTCAGCACCCCCGAGGGTGGGGGAGCAGTACTTC.

V usage is TRBV7-8 and J usage is TRBJ2-2; 8 bases fit TRBD2. Germline values: CDR1 SGHVS, CDR2 FQNEAQ. The CDR3 sequence is 16 residues long. Trimming removed 1 base from V and 3 bases from J; junction bases left unmatched: 4. The CDR3 DNA sequence: TGTGCCAGCAGCTTAGGGTGGCGGGGGGACACCGGGGAGCTGTTTTTT. Its protein product is CASSLGWRGDTGELFF. The complete variable domain, with remaining parts taken from reference TRBV7-8 and TRBJ2-2, reads GAGVSQSPRYKVAKRGQDVALRCDPISGHVSLFWYQQALGQGPEFLTYFQNEAQLDKSGLPSDRFFAERPEGSVSTLKIQRTQQEDSAVYLCASSLGWRGDTGELFFGEGSRLTVL.

This chain connects TRBV5-1 to TRBJ2-5; the match to TRBD1 covers 9 bases. Trimming at V came to 4 bases and at J to 6 bases, leaving 7 bases not matched to a gene. CDR1 SGHRS and CDR2 YFSETQ come from the germline V gene. This CDR3 contains 14 residues. This CDR3 reads CASSTPGQGQTQYF. The CDR3 nucleotides read TGCGCCAGCAGCACTCCGGGACAGGGCCAGACCCAGTACTTC.

The chain carries TRBV28 and TRBJ2-6; TRBD2 matches 7 bases. This CDR3 spans 17 amino acids. The trim removed 5 bases at V and 0 bases at J, leaving 7 bases unmatched. From germline, CDR1 is MDHEN and CDR2 SYDVKM. CDR3 residues: CASSRTRMISGANVLTF. For the CDR3, the DNA is TGTGCCAGCAGTAGGACTAGGATGATCTCTGGGGCCAACGTCCTGACTTTC.

This chain joins TRBV4-3 and TRBJ1-2; D ambiguous. V was cut by 0 bases and J by 2 bases, with 7 bases left in between. This CDR3 comprises 14 residues. Germline V gene lookup returns CDR1 LGHNA and CDR2 YSLEER. Here the CDR3 reads CASSQDSQNYGYTF. In nucleotides, the CDR3 is TGCGCCAGCAGCCAAGATTCGCAGAACTATGGCTACACCTTC.